This passage covers 5 T cell receptor beta chains from one sample sequenced in a study of beta chain features in type 1 diabetes. General study results and limits: Among all four CD4+ subsets, Type 1 diabetes patients had TCRB CDR3s that were moderately but significantly shorter.

Their antigen targets remain unknown. Of the isolated RNA, all was reverse transcribed, and so the sequenced material was expressed TCRB transcripts. Sequencing was performed with immunoSEQ multiplex PCR; in TCRdb, only in-frame clones are kept and a portion is missing. This table has about 260,000 clones, roughly 22% appearing once. Sequences were obtained from naive CD4+ T cells from blood. The receptor source for this set is a woman aged 40 to 49 with type 1 diabetes.

The chain employs TRBV7-8 and TRBJ2-7, with D perhaps matching TRBD1 (6 bases). Germline V gene sequence: CDR1 SGHVS, CDR2 FQNEAQ. The CDR3 is 14 amino acids. V was shortened by 2 bases and J by 1 base, with 9 bases between the two germline ends. This CDR3 is CASSLRRGSYEQYF. CDR3 sequence (DNA): TGTGCCAGCAGCTTACGTAGGGGGTCCTACGAGCAGTACTTC.

This chain links TRBV9 with TRBJ2-1, with D unresolved. Trimming took off 3 bases at V and 7 bases at J, with 8 bases between the two ends. Germline V gene data show CDR1 as SGDLS and CDR2 as YYNGEE. This CDR3 has 12 residues. The CDR3, as DNA: TGTGCCAGCAGCGCCTCCGGGAATGAGCAGTTCTTC. Its protein is CASSASGNEQFF.

This sequence joins TRBV15 and TRBJ2-1; D possibly corresponds to TRBD1 (6 bases). V was cut by 10 bases and J by 0 bases, with 13 bases left in between. Germline V gene sequence: CDR1 LNHNV, CDR2 YYDKDF (reference sequence). The CDR3 contains 14 residues. CDR3 DNA sequence: TGTGCCAGCTCTACAGGGAGCTCCTACAATGAGCAGTTCTTC. Translated: CASSTGSSYNEQFF.

The sample holds a few counts of this clone. The rearrangement joins TRBV5-1 to TRBJ1-1, with D hard to call. This CDR3 has 13 residues. Germline CDR1 and CDR2: SGHRS and YFSETQ. Trimming pared 5 bases from V and 1 base from J, leaving 9 bases between. CDR3 sequence (DNA): TGCGCCAGCAGGCGGGTGCCGAACACTGAAGCTTTCTTT. This translates into CASRRVPNTEAFF.

This clone was detected a few times. The chain has TRBV7-2 and TRBJ2-1, with D unresolved. The V end was cut by 1 base, the J end by 5 bases, with 6 bases between. CDR3 length: 13 amino acids. Germline V gene sequence: CDR1 SGHTA, CDR2 FQGNSA. The CDR3 is CASSLDSNNEQFF. CDR3 DNA: TGTGCCAGCAGCTTAGATTCCAACAATGAGCAGTTCTTC.